This T cell receptor (beta chain) was identified during a study of CD4 T cells in relation to SARS-CoV-2 and coronaviruses. Points from the study as a whole: Compared with monoreactive clones, crossreactive clones showed significantly weaker SARS-CoV-2 expansion.

CDR1 and CDR2 from the germline V gene are MNHEY and SVGAGI. This CDR3 spans 15 amino acids. The ends were cut back, 2 bases at V and 7 bases at J, with 16 bases in the middle. Assay: immunoSEQ multiplex PCR; the TCRdb copy retains only in-frame clones and omits some. The table lists around 9,800 clones, around 80% of them singletons. CD4+ T cells from unexposed donors were obtained before the COVID-19 pandemic (2011-2018). The cells were cultured for less than twelve days before CD4+ T cells were isolated. Testing used SARS-CoV-2 S/N and four cold-coronavirus spikes on unexposed-donor CD4+ T cells, cells permitting. PBMCs were plated at a few million per well in IL-2-containing medium. Comment on this clone: Antigen unknown.

The sequenced sample consisted of CD4+ T cells from PBMCs, cultured in vitro. This receptor was obtained from a human donor in good health. V usage is TRBV6-5 and J usage is TRBJ2-3, with D tentatively TRBD2 (6 bases). CDR3 in DNA: TGTGCCAGCAGTTACGAGGGACGGGGCGGGAATACGCAGTATTTT. Amino acids: CASSYEGRGGNTQYF.